The next 29 T cell receptor beta chains were all read from a single sample in a study of neurological immune-mediated disorders. TCRdb re-called the 5' RACE reads with MiXCR, one entry per CDR3 protein. The table lists more than 50,000 distinct CDR3 sequences, roughly 3.9% of them singletons. Sequencing used PBMCs. The receptors shown here come from a man aged 25 to 45 with multiple sclerosis.

This clonotype has at least ten counts. The rearrangement uses TRBV4-1 and TRBJ1-4; D is uncertain. The CDR3 covers 16 residues. Trimming took off 1 base at V and 3 bases at J, with 12 bases between the two ends. CDR1 is MGHRA, CDR2 YSYEKL, per germline. CDR3 nucleotide sequence: TGCGCCAGCAGCCAAGTTCGTGGGGAGGCTAATGAAAAACTGTTTTTT. Its translation is CASSQVRGEANEKLFF.

This clonotype was recorded at least ten times. The chain couples TRBV7-3 to TRBJ2-7, with 9 positions matching TRBD1. J was trimmed by 5 bases and V by 6 bases; bases with no gene match: 5. The CDR3 has 13 residues. CDR1 and CDR2 from the germline V gene are SGHTA and FQGTGA. The CDR3 region has the DNA TGTGCCAGCAGTCCGGGACAGGGAGACGAGCAGTACTTC. Translated, it gives CASSPGQGDEQYF.

This clonotype appeared many times. The chain carries TRBV4-3 and TRBJ1-5, with D possibly TRBD1 on 5 matching bases. The CDR3 is made up of 15 amino acids. Germline CDR1 is LGHNA and CDR2 is YSLEER. V dropped 3 bases and J dropped 6 bases, with 15 bases sitting between them. In DNA, the CDR3 is TGCGCCAGCAGCCAGGGGACGGGTATACGTCAGCCCCAGCATTTT. This sequence encodes CASSQGTGIRQPQHF.

This clonotype was seen at least ten times. CDR3 loop: CASSTLGQGPSYEQYF. CDR3 DNA: TGTGCCAGCAGTACCCTGGGCCAGGGGCCGTCCTACGAGCAGTACTTC. The chain combines TRBV27 with TRBJ2-7, with a tentative D call TRBD1 (6 bases). CDR1 is MNHEY, CDR2 SMNVEV, per germline (reference sequence). V was cut by 5 bases and J by 1 base, with 18 bases left in between. The CDR3 length is 16 residues.

In its sample, this clonotype was seen many times. V gene TRBV20-1 combines with J gene TRBJ2-7, with TRBD2 identical over 12 bases. V lost 5 bases to trimming and J lost 3 bases; unmatched junction nucleotides: 5. Looked up from germline, CDR1 is DFQATT and CDR2 is SNEGSKA (reference sequence). The CDR3 length is 14 residues. The CDR3 sequence is CSASRTSGVYEQYF. CDR3 in DNA: TGCAGTGCTTCACGGACTAGCGGGGTCTACGAGCAGTACTTC.

This clonotype was seen many times. The genes are TRBV7-6 and TRBJ2-7; D remains ambiguous. Germline CDR1 SGHVS, CDR2 FNYEAQ. V lost 3 bases to trimming and J lost 3 bases, with 6 bases between them. The CDR3 loop spans 12 amino acids. CDR3 in amino acids: CASSFDGYEQYF. The CDR3 region has the DNA TGTGCCAGCAGCTTTGACGGCTACGAGCAGTACTTC.

This clonotype was counted many times. The rearrangement joins TRBV27 to TRBJ1-6; 11 bases agree with TRBD1. Germline assignment: CDR1 MNHEY and CDR2 SMNVEV (reference sequence). This CDR3 comprises 14 residues. Germline trimming cut 6 bases from V and 10 bases from J; bases unmatched to any gene: 5. CDR3 coding DNA: TGTGCCAGCAGCCAGGACAGGGGGCTCTCACCCCTCCACTTT. Amino acids: CASSQDRGLSPLHF.

This clonotype was detected many times. The CDR3 here is CASSLEQGFYGYTF. The CDR3 nucleotides read TGCGCCAGCAGCTTGGAGCAGGGATTCTATGGCTACACCTTC. The V and J genes are TRBV5-1 and TRBJ1-2; a weak D match, TRBD1 (5 bases). Germline assignment: CDR1 SGHRS and CDR2 YFSETQ. The CDR3 contains 14 residues. Trimming took 0 bases from V and 4 from J, leaving 10 bases between them.

The V gene is TRBV7-9, the J gene TRBJ2-7; D possibly corresponds to TRBD1 (6 bases). The germline gives CDR1 SEHNR, CDR2 FQNEAQ (reference sequence). Trimming shortened V by 10 bases and J by 7 bases, and 20 bases separated the two germline ends. This CDR3 comprises 13 residues. CDR3 in DNA: TGTGCCACTGATCAAACAGGGCCTCAAGAGCAGTACTTC. Protein: CATDQTGPQEQYF.

This clonotype was recorded many times. V gene TRBV4-1 combines with J gene TRBJ2-3; 9 bases are shared with TRBD2. Losses at the gene ends were 1 base for V and 5 bases for J; bases not matched to a gene: 13. This CDR3 is 18 amino acids long. The V gene's germline CDR1 is MGHRA and CDR2 YSYEKL. DNA of the CDR3: TGCGCCAGCAGCCAAGGGCCTAGCGGGGACCCCCTTCAAGATACGCAGTATTTT. The encoded protein is CASSQGPSGDPLQDTQYF.

The sample holds many counts of this clonotype. The chain recombines TRBV7-2 with TRBJ2-7, with D perhaps TRBD1 (6 bases). V was clipped by 1 base and J by 3 bases, with 10 bases between them. CDR1 is SGHTA, CDR2 FQGNSA, per germline. This CDR3 has 14 amino acids. CDR3 DNA sequence: TGTGCCAGCAGCTTAGATCAGGGGAACTACGAGCAGTACTTC. As protein: CASSLDQGNYEQYF.

This clonotype was observed at least ten times. This sequence joins TRBV20-1 and TRBJ1-3; D unclear. CDR3 size: 12 residues. Germline V gene lookup returns CDR1 DFQATT and CDR2 SNEGSKA (reference sequence). The V and J ends lost 6 bases and 8 bases respectively, with 14 bases between them. CDR3 nucleotide sequence: TGCAGTGCAACGGGTAACGAGGACACCATATATTTT. This translates into CSATGNEDTIYF.

In regard to this clonotype: A much larger clone differs by one base, so this may be a read error. The chain joins TRBV3-1 to TRBJ1-1; no definite D call. This CDR3 has 12 residues. From germline, CDR1 is LGHDT and CDR2 YNNKEL (reference sequence). Trimming removed 5 bases at V and 5 bases at J, with 9 bases between. The chain's CDR3 is CASSGNRTEAFF. The DNA of the CDR3 is TGTGCCAGCAGCGGGAATAGAACTGAAGCTTTCTTT.

The table lists this clonotype with many counts. This rearrangement joins TRBV29-1 to TRBJ1-1; possibly TRBD1 for D (6 bases). V was shortened by 3 bases and J by 1 base, with 9 bases between the two germline ends. CDR3 length: 13 residues. Germline V gene sequence: CDR1 SQVTM, CDR2 ANQGSEA. CDR3 sequence (DNA): TGCAGCGTTGATAAGGGGGAGAACACTGAAGCTTTCTTT. Its protein product is CSVDKGENTEAFF.

In this sample, this clonotype turned up many times. The CDR3 sequence is CASSQGGGLGTDTQYF. CDR3 in DNA: TGCGCCAGCAGCCAAGGCGGGGGCCTTGGCACAGATACGCAGTATTTT. The chain has TRBV4-1 and TRBJ2-3; the D gene is possibly TRBD2 (7 bases). V lost 1 base, J lost 1 base, and 12 bases lay in between. This CDR3 contains 16 residues. Germline CDR1 is MGHRA and CDR2 is YSYEKL.

This clonotype was seen more than once but under ten times. The rearrangement links TRBV5-1 to TRBJ2-4; TRBD1 aligns across 7 bases. Germline CDR1 SGHRS, CDR2 YFSETQ. J was trimmed by 9 bases and V by 3 bases; bases with no gene match: 12. The CDR3 has 15 residues. Here the CDR3 DNA reads TGCGCCAGCAGCTCAGACCCGGCGAGACAGGGCATTCAGTACTTC. This translates into CASSSDPARQGIQYF.

This clonotype occurred a few times. One end of the junction does not line up with germline, which may come from a read error. The V gene is TRBV28, the J gene TRBJ1-6; no firm D call. CDR3 length: 15 residues. CDR1 and CDR2 (germline): MDHEN, SYDVKM. The CDR3 nucleotides read TGTGCCAGCAGTCCCGGGAGTTTAGAGCTTTCACCCCTACACTTT. Its translation is CASSPGSLELSPLHF.

This clonotype was counted at least ten times. This sequence joins TRBV5-1 and TRBJ2-2, with 9 nucleotides matching TRBD1. Germline V gives CDR1 SGHRS, CDR2 YFSETQ. The J segment lost 6 bases and the V segment lost 2 bases, leaving 5 bases of the junction unmatched. This CDR3 comprises 15 residues. The CDR3 DNA reads TGCGCCAGCAGCTTTTCGGGACAGGGAGCCGGGGAGCTGTTTTTT. Protein sequence: CASSFSGQGAGELFF.

This clonotype has at least ten counts. This rearrangement joins TRBV20-1 to TRBJ2-3; D call uncertain. CDR1 is DFQATT and CDR2 is SNEGSKA in the germline V gene (reference sequence). Trimming took off 6 bases at V and 2 bases at J, with 12 bases between the two ends. The length of the CDR3 is 13 residues. DNA for the CDR3: TGCAGTGCATTCGCTACTCTCACAGATACGCAGTATTTT. Its translation is CSAFATLTDTQYF.

In this sample, this clonotype turned up many times. The rearrangement joins TRBV7-9 to TRBJ2-5; possibly TRBD2 for D (6 bases). The CDR3 totals 14 residues. The V end lost 2 bases, the J end lost 3 bases, and 10 bases lay between the germline ends. The V gene's germline CDR1 is SEHNR and CDR2 FQNEAQ (reference sequence). The CDR3: CASSLNGGKETQYF. The CDR3 region has the DNA TGTGCCAGCAGCTTAAACGGGGGAAAAGAGACCCAGTACTTC.

The V gene is TRBV20-1, the J gene TRBJ2-1; a weak D match, TRBD2 (5 bases). The CDR3 is 15 amino acids. V shed 5 bases and J shed 5 bases, with 19 bases lying between them. Per the germline V gene, CDR1 is DFQATT and CDR2 is SNEGSKA (reference sequence). The CDR3 spells CSAPRTPGINNEQFF. Here the CDR3 DNA reads TGCAGTGCTCCACGGACTCCCGGTATTAACAATGAGCAGTTCTTC.

This clonotype was detected many times. CDR3 loop: CASSQDKAGRPGSYNSPLHF. CDR3 DNA: TGCGCCAGCAGCCAAGATAAGGCAGGCAGACCCGGCTCCTATAATTCACCCCTCCACTTT. The genes are TRBV4-1 and TRBJ1-6, with D hard to call. The CDR3 consists of 20 residues. The germline V gene encodes CDR1 MGHRA and CDR2 YSYEKL. The ends were cut back, 0 bases at V and 0 bases at J, with 18 bases in the middle.

This clonotype was counted at least ten times. V usage is TRBV12-3 or TRBV12-4 and J usage is TRBJ1-6, with D hard to call. Trimming took 3 bases from V and 7 from J, leaving 7 bases between them. This CDR3 spans 13 amino acids. This CDR3 is CASSFLGNSPLHF. The DNA for the CDR3 is TGTGCCAGCAGTTTCCTGGGGAATTCACCCCTCCACTTT.

The CDR3 DNA reads as TGTGCCAGCAGCATAAGACGGGGGACGTTTGAGGCTGAAGCTTTCTTT. This encodes CASSIRRGTFEAEAFF. This chain joins TRBV13 and TRBJ1-1; D is perhaps TRBD1 (5 bases). CDR3 length: 16 residues. Trimming pared 5 bases from V and 6 bases from J, leaving 22 bases between. Germline loops: CDR1 PRHDT, CDR2 FYEKMQ (reference sequence).

This clonotype occurred many times. J is TRBJ1-3 and V is TRBV12-3 or TRBV12-4; D might be TRBD1 (5 bases). CDR3 size: 15 residues. The V end was cut by 7 bases, the J end by 1 base, with 14 bases between. CDR3 nucleotides: TGTGCCAGCACCGACGGGGGTTCGTCTGGAAACACCATATATTTT. Translated: CASTDGGSSGNTIYF.

This clonotype has a count of ten or more. The rearrangement joins TRBV6-6 to TRBJ2-2, with 13 nucleotides matching TRBD2. The ends lost 5 bases at V and 1 base at J; junction bases unmatched: 4. Germline CDR1 MNHNY, CDR2 SVGAGI (reference sequence). The CDR3 has 17 amino acids. This CDR3 reads CASSRTSGGENTGELFF. DNA for the CDR3: TGTGCCAGCAGTCGGACTAGCGGGGGAGAGAACACCGGGGAGCTGTTTTTT.

This clonotype has ten or more counts. The chain is built from TRBV12-3 or TRBV12-4 and TRBJ2-3, with TRBD2 as a possible D gene (6 bases). V lost 2 bases to trimming and J lost 0 bases, with 12 bases between them. This CDR3 region has 16 residues. The CDR3 sequence is CASSLSGGTSTDTQYF. In nucleotides, the CDR3 is TGTGCCAGCAGTTTAAGTGGGGGGACTAGCACAGATACGCAGTATTTT.

This clonotype was counted many times. The chain links TRBV11-3 to TRBJ2-5; 8 positions match TRBD2. Germline V gene lookup returns CDR1 SGHNT and CDR2 YENEEA. The CDR3 is 17 amino acids. V lost 5 bases, J lost 0 bases, and 11 bases stayed unmatched. CDR3 bases: TGTGCCAGCAGCGACGGGACTAGTTATCCCAACCAAGAGACCCAGTACTTC. Translation: CASSDGTSYPNQETQYF.

This clonotype was found many times. The rearrangement uses TRBV5-1 and TRBJ1-1, with no clear D. V dropped 1 base and J dropped 2 bases, with 9 bases sitting between them. This CDR3 region has 14 residues. Per the germline V gene, CDR1 is SGHRS and CDR2 is YFSETQ. In DNA form, the CDR3 reads TGCGCCAGCAGCTTGTGGGAAGGAAACACTGAAGCTTTCTTT. Protein product: CASSLWEGNTEAFF. The complete variable domain, with remaining parts taken from reference TRBV5-1 and TRBJ1-1, reads KAGVTQTPRYLIKTRGQQVTLSCSPISGHRSVSWYQQTPGQGLQFLFEYFSETQRNKGNFPGRFSGRQFSNSRSEMNVSTLELGDSALYLCASSLWEGNTEAFFGQGTRLTVV.